These 14 T cell receptor beta chains came from one sample sequenced in a study of T cells expressing NK-cell markers. TCRdb re-called the 5' RACE reads and gives one entry per CDR3 protein, without DNA. The sample table includes 150,000 to 180,000 distinct CDR3 sequences. Sample: blood T cells: a sorted CD56 or NKG2C T cell subset, CD4+ or CD8+ T cells, or bulk PBMC T cells (not recorded which). The receptors were sampled from a woman between 50 and 59 years old in good health.

The chain combines TRBV3-1 with TRBJ1-3; TCRdb's D gene call, TRBD1, goes unchecked for lack of DNA. This CDR3 is 16 amino acids long. Germline V gives CDR1 LGHDT, CDR2 YNNKEL (reference sequence). The CDR3 is CASSVQQGMTGNTIYF.

V usage is TRBV7-3 and J usage is TRBJ2-1; TCRdb lists TRBD1, though no DNA is available to test this call. The CDR3 extends over 15 amino acids. Germline loops: CDR1 SGHTA, CDR2 FQGTGA. The CDR3 here is CASSSPTGGNNEQFF.

This chain links TRBV28 with TRBJ1-3; absent DNA, TCRdb's TRBD1 call cannot be checked. This CDR3 is 14 amino acids long. Germline CDR1 MDHEN, CDR2 SYDVKM. The CDR3 reads CASSLLSGADTIYF.

The CDR3 reads CSASTGVDFRVGSPLHF. The chain has TRBV20-1 and TRBJ1-6; as DNA is missing, the TRBD1 call by TCRdb cannot be tested. This CDR3 has 17 amino acids. From germline, CDR1 is DFQATT and CDR2 SNEGSKA (reference sequence).

The gene calls are TRBV7-7 and TRBJ2-7. The CDR3 contains 13 residues. Germline lookup yields CDR1 SSHAT and CDR2 FNYEAQ (reference sequence). CDR3 loop: CASSDHLWYEQYF.

This sequence joins TRBV14 and TRBJ2-1; TCRdb proposes TRBD2, but this gene call is untestable without DNA. The germline gives CDR1 SGHDN, CDR2 FVKESK. The CDR3 is made up of 16 amino acids. CDR3 in amino acids: CASSHPRLAANNEQFF.

V gene TRBV24-1 combines with J gene TRBJ2-3; TCRdb designates TRBD2, a call that cannot be tested without DNA. CDR1 is KGHDR and CDR2 is SFDVKD in the germline V gene. The CDR3 consists of 14 residues. CDR3 region: CATSALGGGDTQYF.

The genes are TRBV11-3 and TRBJ2-1; as DNA is missing, the TRBD2 call by TCRdb cannot be tested. The CDR3 totals 16 residues. Germline lookup yields CDR1 SGHNT and CDR2 YENEEA. This CDR3 is CASSPRLAGRNNEQFF.

The chain uses TRBV5-1 and TRBJ2-1; no DNA is available, so the TRBD2 call from TCRdb remains unchecked. Germline CDR1 is SGHRS and CDR2 is YFSETQ. This CDR3 is 15 amino acids long. The CDR3 sequence is CASSLVSGANNEQFF.

The chain joins TRBV14 to TRBJ1-2. The CDR3 spans 16 residues. Germline loops: CDR1 SGHDN, CDR2 FVKESK. CDR3 loop: CASSQAIASANYGYTF.

This sequence joins TRBV7-9 and TRBJ1-4. CDR3 size: 14 residues. Germline-derived CDR1 and CDR2 are SEHNR and FQNEAQ (reference sequence). The CDR3 protein is CASSLSAGGEKLFF.

This chain connects TRBV6-5 to TRBJ2-2; checking the TCRdb D call of TRBD2 is not possible without DNA. The CDR3 sequence is 16 residues long. Germline V gene data show CDR1 as MNHEY and CDR2 as SVGAGI. The CDR3 is CASMASLAGATGELFF.

The rearrangement uses TRBV4-2 and TRBJ2-3; TCRdb picks TRBD2, but there is no DNA to check that call. This CDR3 is 15 amino acids long. Germline CDR1 is LGHNA and CDR2 is YNFKEQ. This CDR3 reads CASSQDGGSTDTQYF.

This sequence joins TRBV4-1 and TRBJ2-7. The CDR3 is 13 residues long. Germline lookup yields CDR1 MGHRA and CDR2 YSYEKL. The CDR3 region is CASSPDRSYEQYF.